The sequence of this TCR beta chain was determined in a study of shared clonotypes between healthy human individuals. This clone was found once. The CDR3 runs 16 residues. Germline-derived CDR1 and CDR2 are LNHNV and YYDKDF (reference sequence). After removal of 4 bases from V and 3 bases from J, the junction contained 12 bases not matched to a gene. Every subset had its genomic DNA shared out evenly among several immunoSEQ plates. Spread over ten immunoSEQ deep assay plates, unsorted PBMC DNA underwent sequencing. Using immunoSEQ multiplex PCR, the repertoire was profiled, and TCRdb retains in-frame clones only, with some absent. The sample yields 400,000 to 550,000 clones, approximately 79% seen once. Each of the donors was a healthy adult who was HIV-negative and had not had a recent acute infection or vaccination. Genomic DNA came from approximately 92 million PBMCs in unsorted samples.

Sequencing input: PBMCs. The clonotype originates from a woman aged 40 to 50 in good health. Some clones in this sample may be carry-over from other donors' samples. J is TRBJ2-7 and V is TRBV15, with 7 bases lining up with TRBD2. CDR3 sequence: CATSTKTRDYNYEQYF. The CDR3 nucleotides are TGTGCCACCAGCACAAAAACCCGGGACTACAACTACGAGCAGTACTTC.